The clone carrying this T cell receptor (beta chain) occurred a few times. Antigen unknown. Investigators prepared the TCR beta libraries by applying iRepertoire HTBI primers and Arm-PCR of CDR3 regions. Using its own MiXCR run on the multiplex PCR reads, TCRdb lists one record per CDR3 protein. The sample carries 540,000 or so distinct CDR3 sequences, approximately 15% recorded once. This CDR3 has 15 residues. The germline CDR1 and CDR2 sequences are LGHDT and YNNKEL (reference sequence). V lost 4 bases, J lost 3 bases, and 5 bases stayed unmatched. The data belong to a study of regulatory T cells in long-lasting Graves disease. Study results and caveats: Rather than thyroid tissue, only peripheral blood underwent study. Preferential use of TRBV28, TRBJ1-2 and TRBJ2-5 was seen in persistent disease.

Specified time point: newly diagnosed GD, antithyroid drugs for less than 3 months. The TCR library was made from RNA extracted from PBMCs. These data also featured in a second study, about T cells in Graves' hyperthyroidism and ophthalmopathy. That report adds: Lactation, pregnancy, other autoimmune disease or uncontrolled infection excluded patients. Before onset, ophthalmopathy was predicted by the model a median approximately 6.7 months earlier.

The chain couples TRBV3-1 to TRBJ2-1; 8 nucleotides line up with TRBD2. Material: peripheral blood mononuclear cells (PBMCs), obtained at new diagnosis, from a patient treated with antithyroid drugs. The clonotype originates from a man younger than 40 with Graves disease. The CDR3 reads CASSLRGGGYNEQFF. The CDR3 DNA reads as TGTGCCAGCAGCCTTCGGGGGGGCGGCTACAATGAGCAGTTCTTC.